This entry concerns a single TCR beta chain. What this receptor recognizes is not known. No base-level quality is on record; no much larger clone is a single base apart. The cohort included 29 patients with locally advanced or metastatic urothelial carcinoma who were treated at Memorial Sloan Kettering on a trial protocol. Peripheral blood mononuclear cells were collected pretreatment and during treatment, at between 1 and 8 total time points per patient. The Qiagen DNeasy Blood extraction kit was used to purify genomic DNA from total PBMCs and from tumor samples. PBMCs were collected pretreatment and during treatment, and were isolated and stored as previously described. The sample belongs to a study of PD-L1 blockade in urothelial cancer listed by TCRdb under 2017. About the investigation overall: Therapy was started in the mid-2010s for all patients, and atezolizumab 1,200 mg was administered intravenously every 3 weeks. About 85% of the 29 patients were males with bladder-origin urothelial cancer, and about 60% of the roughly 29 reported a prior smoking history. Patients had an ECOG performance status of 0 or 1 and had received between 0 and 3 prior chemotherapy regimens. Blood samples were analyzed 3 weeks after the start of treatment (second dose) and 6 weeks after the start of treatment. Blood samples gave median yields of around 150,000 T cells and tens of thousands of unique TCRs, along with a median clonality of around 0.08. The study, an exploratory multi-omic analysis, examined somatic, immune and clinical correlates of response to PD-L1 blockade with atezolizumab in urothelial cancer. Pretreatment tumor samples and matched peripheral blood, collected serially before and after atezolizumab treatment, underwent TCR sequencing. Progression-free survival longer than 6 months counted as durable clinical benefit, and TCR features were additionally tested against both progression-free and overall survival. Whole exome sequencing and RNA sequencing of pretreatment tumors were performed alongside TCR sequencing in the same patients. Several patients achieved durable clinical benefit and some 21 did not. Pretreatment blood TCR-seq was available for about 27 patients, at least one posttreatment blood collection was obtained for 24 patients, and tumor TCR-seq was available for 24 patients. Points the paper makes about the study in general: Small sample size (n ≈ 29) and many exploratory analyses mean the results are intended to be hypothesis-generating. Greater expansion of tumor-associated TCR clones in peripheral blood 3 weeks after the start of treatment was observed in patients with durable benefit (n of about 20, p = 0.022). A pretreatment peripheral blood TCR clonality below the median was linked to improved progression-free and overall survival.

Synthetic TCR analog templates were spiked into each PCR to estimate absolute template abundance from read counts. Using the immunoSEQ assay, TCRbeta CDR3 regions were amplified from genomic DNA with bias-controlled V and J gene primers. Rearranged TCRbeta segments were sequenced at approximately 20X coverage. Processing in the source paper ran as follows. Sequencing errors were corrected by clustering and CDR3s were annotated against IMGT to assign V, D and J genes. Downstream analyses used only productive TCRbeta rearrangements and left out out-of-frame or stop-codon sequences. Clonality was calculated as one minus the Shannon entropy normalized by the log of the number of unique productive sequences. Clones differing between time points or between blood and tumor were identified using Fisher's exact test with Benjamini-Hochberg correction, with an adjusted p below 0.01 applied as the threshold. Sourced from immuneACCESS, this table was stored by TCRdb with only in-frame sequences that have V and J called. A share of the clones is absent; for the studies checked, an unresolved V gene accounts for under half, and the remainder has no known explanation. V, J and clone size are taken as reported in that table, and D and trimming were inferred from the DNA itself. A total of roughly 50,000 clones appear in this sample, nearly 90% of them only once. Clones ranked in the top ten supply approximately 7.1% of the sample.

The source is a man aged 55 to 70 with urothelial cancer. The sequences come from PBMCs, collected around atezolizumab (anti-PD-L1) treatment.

The CDR3 sequence is CASSIYGSGELFF. The DNA sequence is as follows: TGTGCCAGTAGTATATACGGGTCCGGGGAGCTGTTTTTT. The chain links TRBV19 with TRBJ2-2, with no confident D gene call. The CDR3 sequence holds 13 residues, the cysteine and phenylalanine included. This entry keeps only the CDR3 DNA: 39 bases, framed from base 1. Trimming removed 2 bases from V and 6 bases from J, leaving 7 bases between the germline ends. CDR1 and CDR2, per the germline V gene (reference sequence), are LNHDA and SQIVND.